The sample holds many counts of the clone carrying this T cell receptor beta chain. The data belong to a study of early T cells in non-severe SARS-CoV-2 infection. In the study overall: The sequenced material was bulk RNA from unsorted whole blood, and its chains were unpaired.

One entry per CDR3 protein, called by TCRdb with MiXCR from the 5' RACE reads. The sample contains about 42,000 distinct CDR3 sequences, less than 8.5% of which appear only once. CDR1 is DFQATT and CDR2 is SNEGSKA in the germline V gene (reference sequence). This CDR3 has 14 residues. Between the trimmed V and J ends, which lost 6 bases and 2 bases, there was a span of 15 bases. Material: whole blood. The chain employs TRBV20-1 and TRBJ2-3; D is perhaps TRBD2 (6 bases). The receptor comes from an adult who was a healthcare worker with PCR-confirmed SARS-CoV-2 infection or an uninfected control (not recorded which). The CDR3: CSAPPAGNTDTQYF. The CDR3 region has the DNA TGCAGTGCCCCCCCGGCGGGGAACACAGATACGCAGTATTTT.